This T cell receptor (beta chain) was sequenced in a study of response to subunit inactivated influenza vaccine. The ends were cut back, 1 base at V and 3 bases at J, with 18 bases in the middle. The length of the CDR3 is 18 residues. Germline-derived CDR1 and CDR2 are SGHDN and FVKESK. TCRdb used MiXCR to reprocess the RT-PCR reads, holding one entry per CDR3 protein. This sample has fewer than 750,000 distinct CDR3 sequences, with around 15% found just once. Study-level results: Each seasonal influenza vaccination, the authors suggested, recruits few new T cells.

In this sample, this clonotype turned up once. Its antigen is currently unknown. The clonotype originates from a man aged 50 or older who received an inactivated influenza vaccine. The sample here was PBMCs from blood, taken roughly 12 days after vaccination. The V call is TRBV14, the J call TRBJ2-2; D remains unclear. The CDR3 sequence is CASSQALGRTMDTGELFF. CDR3 sequence (DNA): TGTGCCAGCAGCCAAGCTTTAGGCAGGACGATGGACACCGGGGAGCTGTTTTTT.